The clone carrying this T cell receptor (beta chain) was seen at least ten times. The antigen remains undetermined. Synthesis of cDNA was performed by 5'RACE using 10-nucleotide random UMIs. MiXCR, applied by TCRdb to the 5' RACE reads, yields one record per CDR3 protein. The sample has roughly 50,000 distinct CDR3 sequences, over 20% seen once. V lost 4 bases, J lost 4 bases, and 13 bases stayed unmatched. CDR3 length: 16 amino acids. Germline V gives CDR1 DFQATT, CDR2 SNEGSKA (reference sequence). The data belong to a study of neurological immune-mediated disorders. The study, taken as a whole, reports: Among expanded clones, no CDR3 amino acid sequences were shared across subjects, a pattern suggesting private repertoires in all groups.

The receptor comes from a woman aged 70-85 years in good health. The material sequenced was PBMCs. J is TRBJ2-5 and V is TRBV20-1, with 9 nucleotides matching TRBD2. For the CDR3, the DNA is TGCAGTGCTACCTCTAGCGGGAACCCTTGGAGAGAGACCCAGTACTTC. Translation gives CSATSSGNPWRETQYF.